The sequence of this T cell receptor beta chain was determined in a study of monozygotic twins with inflammatory bowel disease. With the 5' RACE reads reprocessed, TCRdb shows one record per CDR3 protein and no DNA. The sample's table shows under 150,000 distinct CDR3 sequences. The receptor was derived from a human donor with ulcerative colitis or Crohn's disease, or a healthy co-twin of an affected twin (not recorded which). The sample taken for sequencing was blood.

The CDR3 protein is CATSRDRGQGLYEQYF. The chain has TRBV15 and TRBJ2-7; the TCRdb D gene call, TRBD1, has no DNA to confirm it. The length of the CDR3 is 16 residues. CDR1 and CDR2 from the germline V gene are LNHNV and YYDKDF (reference sequence). Drawing the rest from reference TRBV15 and TRBJ2-7, the complete variable domain is DAMVIQNPRYQVTQFGKPVTLSCSQTLNHNVMYWYQQKSSQAPKLLFHYYDKDFNNEADTPDNFQSRRPNTSFCFLDIRSPGLGDTAMYLCATSRDRGQGLYEQYFGPGTRLTVT.